One and the same sample provided the 29 T cell receptor beta chains below, sequenced in a study of beta chain features in type 1 diabetes. These TCRs' antigens remain unknown. Study observations and caveats: Shorter TCRB CDR3s, moderately but significantly so, were found in Type 1 diabetes patients in all four CD4+ subsets.

Expressed TCRB transcripts were sequenced, since all the RNA that had been isolated was reverse transcribed. Clones were sequenced by immunoSEQ multiplex PCR, and TCRdb holds only the in-frame ones, with some missing. The profile shows roughly 300,000 clones, 9.3% of them singletons. The sample comprised central memory CD4+ T cells from blood. These receptors were obtained from a man aged 30-40 years with type 1 diabetes.

The rearrangement links TRBV9 to TRBJ2-5; the D is unclear. Germline CDR1 is SGDLS and CDR2 is YYNGEE. This CDR3 has 14 residues. The ends were cut back, 0 bases at V and 1 base at J, with 7 bases in the middle. The CDR3 region is CASSVDSLQETQYF. The DNA of the CDR3 is TGTGCCAGCAGCGTAGACAGTCTCCAAGAGACCCAGTACTTC.

This clone has more than one count but fewer than ten. Other DNA sequences within the sample encode an identical CDR3. The rearrangement joins TRBV29-1 to TRBJ2-7; 9 bases match TRBD1. The CDR3 covers 13 residues. V trimming: 3 bases; J trimming: 3 bases; junction bases outside the gene matches: 3. Germline CDR1 SQVTM, CDR2 ANQGSEA. The CDR3 reads CSVETGGLYEQYF. CDR3 nucleotide sequence: TGCAGCGTTGAGACAGGGGGACTCTACGAGCAGTACTTC.

This clone came up a few times. The V and J genes are TRBV7-8 and TRBJ2-1; 8 bases align to TRBD2. The germline V gene has CDR1 SGHVS and CDR2 FQNEAQ. V shed 8 bases and J 1 base; nucleotides not matched to a gene: 4. The CDR3 sequence is 14 residues long. The CDR3 bases are TGTGCCAGCCGTCCGGGGGGGTCCTACAATGAGCAGTTCTTC. Translated, it gives CASRPGGSYNEQFF.

As for this clone: Other nucleotide sequences in the sample specify the same CDR3. The rearrangement uses TRBV28 and TRBJ2-5; weak D call: TRBD1 (6 bases). Trimming removed 6 bases at V and 2 bases at J, with 10 bases between. Germline V CDR1 and CDR2: MDHEN, SYDVKM. The CDR3 is made up of 13 amino acids. The CDR3 DNA is TGTGCCAGCAGATCACAGGGTCAAGAGACCCAGTACTTC. Translated, it gives CASRSQGQETQYF.

The genes are TRBV6-6 and TRBJ2-5; D is uncertain. The DNA end lines up better with TRBJ2-7; the J call may be wrong. The CDR3 is 13 amino acids. Germline loops: CDR1 MNHNY, CDR2 SVGAGI (reference sequence). CDR3 amino acids: CASSYASLYEQYF. DNA for the CDR3: TGTGCCAGCAGTTACGCCTCGCTCTACGAGCAGTACTTC.

The chain recombines TRBV5-6 with TRBJ1-1; D call uncertain. CDR1 is SGHDT and CDR2 is YYEEEE in the germline V gene. V was trimmed by 4 bases and J by 4 bases, leaving 11 bases between them. The CDR3 contains 13 residues. CDR3 loop: CASSGRPATEAFF. CDR3 bases: TGTGCCAGCAGCGGCCGCCCGGCCACTGAAGCTTTCTTT.

For the CDR3, the DNA is TGTGCCAGCAGCTTCGGACAGGGGGCCTCGAGCAATCAGCCCCAGCATTTT. Amino acids: CASSFGQGASSNQPQHF. J is TRBJ1-5 and V is TRBV7-2; 11 nucleotides align to TRBD1. The CDR3 sequence is 17 residues long. Germline CDR1 reads SGHTA; CDR2 reads FQGNSA. V was pared by 3 bases and J by 1 base, with 5 bases of the junction left unmatched.

This chain connects TRBV7-9 to TRBJ2-4; 9 nucleotides align to TRBD1. The junction had 2 bases not matched to a gene; V was cut back by 3 bases and J by 2 bases. This CDR3 has 15 amino acids. CDR1 and CDR2 from the germline V gene are SEHNR and FQNEAQ (reference sequence). The CDR3 sequence: CASSLDRGTKNIQYF. CDR3 DNA sequence: TGTGCCAGCAGCTTGGACAGGGGTACCAAAAACATTCAGTACTTC.

This clone occurred a few times. The chain is built from TRBV6-5 and TRBJ2-2; weak D call: TRBD1 (5 bases). This CDR3 spans 15 amino acids. The V and J ends lost 2 bases and 5 bases respectively, with 12 bases between them. Germline V gene data show CDR1 as MNHEY and CDR2 as SVGAGI. The DNA of the CDR3 is TGTGCCAGCAGTTACGACCAGGGAAATACCGGGGAGCTGTTTTTT. Protein product: CASSYDQGNTGELFF.

This clone occurred a few times. The V gene is TRBV7-8, the J gene TRBJ1-2; D possibly corresponds to TRBD1 (6 bases). The CDR3 extends over 18 amino acids. CDR1 and CDR2 (germline): SGHVS, FQNEAQ. V lost 1 base to trimming and J lost 0 bases, with 18 bases between them. CDR3 amino acids: CASSLVRTAQVSNYGYTF. CDR3 in DNA: TGTGCCAGCAGCTTAGTTAGGACAGCCCAAGTATCTAACTATGGCTACACCTTC.

The chain joins TRBV5-6 to TRBJ2-7; 7 nucleotides match TRBD2. Germline values: CDR1 SGHDT, CDR2 YYEEEE. The CDR3 extends over 13 amino acids. Trimming took 6 bases from V and 0 from J; bases not matched to a gene: 3. The CDR3 is CASKRDGSYEQYF. The CDR3 coding sequence is TGTGCCAGCAAGCGGGACGGCTCCTACGAGCAGTACTTC.

V gene TRBV7-9 combines with J gene TRBJ1-6; D is possibly TRBD1 (5 bases). Germline-derived CDR1 and CDR2 are SEHNR and FQNEAQ (reference sequence). V lost 8 bases, J lost 6 bases, and 20 bases lay in between. The CDR3 contains 16 residues. CDR3 DNA: TGTGCCAGCGGGGGGAGGGTGACGGCTATTAATTCACCCCTCCACTTT. As protein: CASGGRVTAINSPLHF.

This clone showed up just a few times. The chain is built from TRBV21-1 and TRBJ1-2; the table calls TRBD1, which could not be checked here. TRBV21-1 is described as a pseudogene. The CDR3 sequence is 14 residues long. The CDR3 coding sequence is TGTGCCAGCAGCAAATGTCAGGGTTCGCATGGCTACACCTTC. Protein: CASSKCQGSHGYTF.

Remarks on this clone: Since a much larger clone is just one base distant, this may be a read error. The V call is TRBV9, the J call TRBJ2-3; no reliable D call. CDR3 size: 12 residues. The germline V and J ends were trimmed by 4 bases and 0 bases, with 3 bases remaining between them. From germline, CDR1 is SGDLS and CDR2 YYNGEE. Here the CDR3 reads CASSLSTDTQYF. The DNA of the CDR3 is TGTGCCAGCAGCCTTAGCACAGATACGCAGTATTTT.

The gene calls are TRBV9 and TRBJ2-2, with 10 bases fitting TRBD1. The CDR3 has 17 amino acids. V shed 0 bases, J shed 5 bases, and the junction held 7 bases outside the gene matches. CDR1 is SGDLS and CDR2 is YYNGEE in the germline V gene. In nucleotides, the CDR3 is TGTGCCAGCAGCGTAGGTGGCTTGGGACAGGGGACCGGGGAGCTGTTTTTT. Residues: CASSVGGLGQGTGELFF.

This clone has only a few counts. V gene TRBV4-1 combines with J gene TRBJ2-3, with D unclear. Germline CDR1 MGHRA, CDR2 YSYEKL. The CDR3 is made up of 14 amino acids. V dropped 0 bases and J dropped 0 bases, with 4 bases sitting between them. The CDR3 spells CASSQEPSTDTQYF. CDR3 in DNA: TGCGCCAGCAGCCAAGAACCTAGCACAGATACGCAGTATTTT.

The chain uses TRBV19 and TRBJ2-3; tentative D call: TRBD2 (5 bases). CDR1 is LNHDA, CDR2 SQIVND, per germline (reference sequence). There are 15 residues in the CDR3. The germline V and J ends were trimmed by 4 bases and 10 bases, with 21 bases remaining between them. The DNA of the CDR3 is TGTGCCAGTAGTAAAGACCTGGTACTAGGTTTTTCGCAGTATTTT. Translated: CASSKDLVLGFSQYF.

CDR3 residues: CASSEDRVEYF. The CDR3 DNA reads TGTGCCAGCAGTGAGGACAGGGTGGAGTACTTC. This sequence joins TRBV2 and TRBJ2-7; TRBD1 matches at 8 bases. The CDR3 covers 11 residues. CDR1 is SNHLY, CDR2 FYNNEI, per germline. Germline trimming cut 3 bases from V and 11 bases from J; bases unmatched to any gene: 3.

On this clone: Distinct nucleotide sequences in the sample also encode this CDR3. The CDR3 spells CASSRVRETQYF. The CDR3, as DNA: TGTGCCAGCAGCCGGGTCCGGGAGACCCAGTACTTC. The genes are TRBV6-1 and TRBJ2-5; D gene ambiguous. The V gene lost 6 bases and the J gene lost 5 bases, with 10 bases spanning the gap. CDR1 MNHNS and CDR2 SASEGT come from the germline V gene. The CDR3 totals 12 residues.

The chain joins TRBV11-3 to TRBJ2-5, with 9 bases aligning to TRBD2. The CDR3 is 15 amino acids. Germline V CDR1 and CDR2: SGHNT, YENEEA. V was clipped by 0 bases and J by 5 bases; unmatched bases: 4. The CDR3 spells CASSLERGGTETQYF. The CDR3 bases are TGTGCCAGCAGCTTAGAGCGGGGGGGCACCGAGACCCAGTACTTC.

The chain joins TRBV7-9 to TRBJ2-7, with 10 bases that match TRBD2. This CDR3 region has 13 residues. Unmatched junction bases numbered 2, after V lost 5 bases and J lost 4 bases. Germline V gives CDR1 SEHNR, CDR2 FQNEAQ (reference sequence). Written as DNA, the CDR3 is TGTGCCAGCAGCGGGACTAGCGAATACGAGCAGTACTTC. Translated, it gives CASSGTSEYEQYF.

A few counts support this clone. The chain recombines TRBV11-2 with TRBJ2-1, with 11 bases aligning to TRBD2. Germline CDR1 is SGHAT and CDR2 is FQNNGV. V gave up 6 bases and J gave up 3 bases; unmatched junction bases: 7. CDR3 length: 16 residues. The DNA for the CDR3 is TGTGCCAGCAGACCAGTAGCGGGGGGGTTCTACAATGAGCAGTTCTTC. It yields the protein CASRPVAGGFYNEQFF.

This clone showed up just a few times. V usage is TRBV30 and J usage is TRBJ1-5; 7 bases agree with TRBD1. The CDR3 contains 15 residues. The junction had 9 bases not matched to a gene; V was cut back by 4 bases and J by 3 bases. The germline CDR1 and CDR2 sequences are GTSNPN and SVGIG (reference sequence). The CDR3 protein is CAWKAGTAFNQPQHF. The CDR3 DNA follows: TGTGCCTGGAAGGCTGGGACAGCTTTCAATCAGCCCCAGCATTTT.

This clone was counted many times. The chain is built from TRBV11-2 and TRBJ2-1; D remains unclear. Deletions cut 4 bases from V and 5 bases from J, with 12 bases between. Germline V gives CDR1 SGHAT, CDR2 FQNNGV. There are 14 residues in the CDR3. Here the CDR3 reads CASSSRLADNEQFF. In nucleotides, the CDR3 is TGTGCCAGCAGCTCCCGACTGGCGGACAATGAGCAGTTCTTC.

There are many counts of this clone. The V call is TRBV4-1, the J call TRBJ2-5, with 7 bases identical to TRBD2. Germline CDR1 MGHRA, CDR2 YSYEKL. This CDR3 is 18 amino acids long. V lost 0 bases to trimming and J lost 1 base; unmatched junction nucleotides: 11. The CDR3: CASSQEVPRGDLQETQYF. The CDR3 DNA reads as TGCGCCAGCAGCCAAGAGGTCCCCCGGGGGGATCTCCAAGAGACCCAGTACTTC.

This clone was observed at least ten times. This chain links TRBV21-1 with TRBJ1-4; the table calls TRBD1, which could not be checked here. TRBV21-1 represents a pseudogene. CDR3 length: 20 amino acids. The CDR3 sequence: CASSKPINRVPKLANEKLFF. Here the CDR3 DNA reads TGTGCCAGCAGCAAACCGATTAACAGGGTTCCCAAATTGGCTAATGAAAAACTGTTTTTT.

V usage is TRBV19 and J usage is TRBJ2-7; 9 bases map to TRBD1. Unmatched junction bases numbered 3, after V lost 3 bases and J lost 3 bases. The CDR3 is 14 residues long. Germline CDR1 reads LNHDA; CDR2 reads SQIVND (reference sequence). The CDR3 protein is CASSIQGQGYEQYF. The CDR3 nucleotides are TGTGCCAGTAGTATCCAGGGACAGGGCTACGAGCAGTACTTC.

This clone was counted a few times. At the DNA level, this CDR3 is encoded by other sequences in the same sample as well. This sequence joins TRBV2 and TRBJ1-2; D possibly corresponds to TRBD1 (6 bases). The CDR3 length is 13 residues. V lost 4 bases and J 1 base, leaving 7 bases between the germline ends. Germline V gene lookup returns CDR1 SNHLY and CDR2 FYNNEI. The CDR3, as DNA: TGTGCCAGCAGTGCGGACAGTAACTATGGCTACACCTTC. Protein: CASSADSNYGYTF.

This chain joins TRBV25-1 and TRBJ2-5; D ambiguous. The DNA matches TRBJ2-7 better at its end, which makes the J call doubtful. The CDR3 extends over 11 amino acids. CDR1 is MGHDK and CDR2 is SYGVNS in the germline V gene. The CDR3: CASVGLYEQYF. CDR3 DNA sequence: TGTGCCAGTGTAGGGCTATACGAGCAGTACTTC.